Each of the 7 T cell receptor beta chains below was sequenced from the same sample in a study of blood T cells in healthy people across ages (dated by TCRdb to 2015 to 2017). Libraries came from 5' RACE. The sequencing machine was an Illumina HiSeq 2500. The second PCR ran for about 6 to 11 cycles and used a J-beta primer mix along with a sample-barcoded 5' primer. In-frame beta chains were kept once TCRdb had trimmed the public reads at Q25 with fastp and called clones with MiXCR. Rows merge per CDR3 protein into single entries with the most common DNA and genes. The sample table contains about 1.8 million distinct CDR3 sequences; only one count was recorded for about 50% of them. The ten biggest clones cover 2.1% of the sample. The sequenced material came from blood. The receptors were sampled from a woman aged 40 to 55 in good health.

This chain joins TRBV6-2 or TRBV6-3 and TRBJ2-5; 8 bases fit TRBD2. The junction had 13 bases not matched to a gene; V was cut back by 8 bases and J by 5 bases. The germline CDR1 and CDR2 sequences are MNHEY and SVGEGT. CDR3 length equals 15 residues. The CDR3 coding sequence is TGTGCCAGCTTCTCGGCGGGGGGCCCACAGGAGACCCAGTACTTC. It is translated as CASFSAGGPQETQYF.

The chain recombines TRBV28 with TRBJ2-1, with TRBD2 matching 10 bases. J was trimmed by 4 bases and V by 6 bases; bases with no gene match: 6. CDR1 is MDHEN, CDR2 SYDVKM, per germline. The CDR3 consists of 15 residues. The CDR3 loop is CASRSGLAAYNEQFF. The CDR3 DNA follows: TGTGCCAGCAGATCTGGACTAGCGGCATACAATGAGCAGTTCTTC.

The chain combines TRBV27 with TRBJ2-3; 7 bases map to TRBD2. The CDR3 sequence is 20 residues long. Germline-derived CDR1 and CDR2 are MNHEY and SMNVEV (reference sequence). J gave up 0 bases and V 7 bases, and 22 bases lay outside the gene matches. CDR3 nucleotides: TGTGCCAGCAAAACTAGCGTTCTAAAACCTGCCCCGCTTAGCACAGATACGCAGTATTTT. It codes for CASKTSVLKPAPLSTDTQYF.

This chain uses TRBV6-1 with TRBJ1-2, with D possibly TRBD1 on 6 matching bases. The CDR3 sequence is 15 residues long. Trimming left V 2 bases short and J 4 bases short, with 14 bases between. Germline CDR1 reads MNHNS; CDR2 reads SASEGT. CDR3: CASSESIGGAYGYTF. The CDR3 bases are TGTGCCAGCAGTGAATCTATAGGGGGAGCCTATGGCTACACCTTC.

The chain carries TRBV11-1 and TRBJ2-7; the D gene could be TRBD1 or TRBD2 (6 bases each). Trimming left V 5 bases short and J 7 bases short, with 12 bases between. Germline CDR1 SGHAT, CDR2 FQDESV (reference sequence). The CDR3 contains 12 residues. CDR3 nucleotides: TGTGCCAGCAGCCCGGGGGCGGAAGAGCAGTACTTC. Translating gives CASSPGAEEQYF.

In DNA, the CDR3 is TGCAGCGTTCTACAGCCCCGGAACAACTATGGCTACACCTTC. As protein: CSVLQPRNNYGYTF. V gene TRBV29-1 combines with J gene TRBJ1-2; D gene ambiguous. V lost 5 bases to trimming and J lost 2 bases, with 15 bases between them. Germline V gives CDR1 SQVTM, CDR2 ANQGSEA. There are 14 residues in the CDR3.

The chain joins TRBV9 to TRBJ2-5; D is ambiguous. Germline V gene data show CDR1 as SGDLS and CDR2 as YYNGEE. Trimming took 0 bases from V and 5 from J, leaving 11 bases between them. The CDR3 spans 14 residues. CDR3 DNA: TGTGCCAGCAGCGTAGGGAGTTGGCTGGAGACCCAGTACTTC. It codes for CASSVGSWLETQYF.